This TCR beta chain was documented in a study of cytotoxic CD8 clonotypes in ibrutinib-treated CLL. TCRdb's copy holds only in-frame clones and misses some; the assay was immunoSEQ multiplex PCR. The sample holds approximately 160,000 clones, approximately 91% seen once. With 3 bases clipped from V and 5 bases from J, the junction kept 1 base outside the gene matches. This CDR3 contains 14 residues. Germline V gene lookup returns CDR1 SEHNR and CDR2 FQNEAQ (reference sequence). V gene TRBV7-9 combines with J gene TRBJ2-1, with 10 positions matching TRBD2. Sample: PBMCs, taken at disease progression, from a patient treated with ibrutinib. This sequence was found in a human donor with chronic lymphocytic leukemia. In DNA form, the CDR3 reads TGTGCCAGCAGCTTCGGACTAGCGGACAATGAGCAGTTCTTC. It is translated as CASSFGLADNEQFF.